These 24 T cell receptor beta chains were all obtained from the same sample, sequenced in a study of blood T cells in healthy people across ages. A sample-barcoded 5' primer and a J-beta primer mix were used in a second PCR of roughly 7 to 11 cycles. TCRdb itself ran the 5' RACE reads through MiXCR, one entry per CDR3 protein. This sample has around 1,700,000 distinct CDR3 sequences, with about 30% found just once. What was sequenced was blood. The origin of the receptors is a young woman in good health.

About this clonotype: A much larger clone differs from this one at a single base, so this may be a read error. V gene TRBV10-3 combines with J gene TRBJ2-7, with D maybe TRBD1 (6 bases). The germline V gene has CDR1 ENHRY and CDR2 SYGVKD. The CDR3 extends over 14 amino acids. The V gene lost 6 bases and the J gene lost 1 base, with 13 bases spanning the gap. CDR3 protein: CAISWTEKSYEQYF. The CDR3 bases are TGTGCCATCAGCTGGACAGAGAAATCCTACGAGCAGTACTTC.

There are many counts of this clonotype. The rearrangement joins TRBV9 to TRBJ2-5; possibly TRBD1 or TRBD2 for D (5 bases each). With 0 bases removed from V and 5 bases from J, the gap between germline ends came to 11 bases. The CDR3 runs to 14 residues. Germline V gene data show CDR1 as SGDLS and CDR2 as YYNGEE. CDR3 bases: TGTGCCAGCAGCGTAGGGGCAGGGACGGAGACCCAGTACTTC. Translated, it gives CASSVGAGTETQYF.

The chain links TRBV19 to TRBJ2-5; possibly TRBD2 for D (6 bases). The end of the DNA fits TRBJ2-7 better, so the J call may be wrong. The germline V gene encodes CDR1 LNHDA and CDR2 SQIVND (reference sequence). The CDR3 runs 14 residues. This CDR3 is CASRLSGTNYEQYF. CDR3 DNA: TGTGCCAGTAGGCTTAGCGGTACAAACTACGAGCAGTACTTC.

This clonotype was counted a few times. The chain uses TRBV5-5 and TRBJ1-1; 7 bases are shared with TRBD1. The V gene's germline CDR1 is SGHKS and CDR2 YYEKEE (reference sequence). The trim removed 2 bases at V and 3 bases at J, leaving 7 bases unmatched. The CDR3 covers 15 residues. The CDR3 DNA reads TGTGCCAGCAGCTTCCACTCCCAGGGGGACACTGAAGCTTTCTTT. Translated: CASSFHSQGDTEAFF.

The chain carries TRBV20-1 and TRBJ2-7; D gene ambiguous. This CDR3 region has 11 residues. Per the germline V gene, CDR1 is DFQATT and CDR2 is SNEGSKA (reference sequence). With 1 base removed from V and 6 bases from J, the gap between germline ends came to 7 bases. DNA for the CDR3: TGCAGTGCTAGAGGCAAGGTCGAGCAGTACTTC. Its translation is CSARGKVEQYF.

This sequence joins TRBV6-2 or TRBV6-3 and TRBJ1-5; D is perhaps TRBD1 (5 bases). V was pared by 6 bases and J by 1 base, with 10 bases between. The CDR3 totals 14 residues. CDR1 is MNHEY, CDR2 SVGEGT, per germline. The CDR3 region has the DNA TGTGCCAGCAGAGGGAGGGGAAGCAATCAGCCCCAGCATTTT. Protein sequence: CASRGRGSNQPQHF.

The V call is TRBV7-9, the J call TRBJ1-4; 7 nucleotides align to TRBD1. V lost 6 bases to trimming and J lost 7 bases; unmatched junction nucleotides: 8. The CDR3 runs to 14 residues. Germline V lookup: CDR1 SEHNR, CDR2 FQNEAQ (reference sequence). The CDR3 DNA sequence: TGTGCCAGCAGTTCCGACAGGGTTGTTGAAAAACTGTTTTTT. Protein product: CASSSDRVVEKLFF.

This clonotype was seen only a few times. The V and J genes are TRBV12-3 or TRBV12-4 and TRBJ2-7, with 12 bases identical to TRBD2. V lost 4 bases, J lost 3 bases, and 10 bases stayed unmatched. CDR3 size: 17 residues. The chain's CDR3 is CASSSSSGGAPGYEQYF. As DNA, the CDR3 is TGTGCCAGCAGTTCGTCTAGCGGGGGGGCCCCTGGCTACGAGCAGTACTTC.

Concerning this clonotype: At one end, the junction sequence differs from germline, possibly due to a read error. The rearrangement links TRBV18 to TRBJ1-2; D possibly corresponds to TRBD1 (5 bases). Per germline, CDR1 KGHSH and CDR2 LQKENI. This CDR3 spans 13 amino acids. CDR3 sequence (DNA): TGTGCCAGCTCACCGGGACCTAACTATGGCGACACCTTC. Protein: CASSPGPNYGDTF. Variable domain in full (rest from reference TRBV18 and TRBJ1-2): NAGVMQNPRHLVRRRGQEARLRCSPMKGHSHVYWYRQLPEEGLKFMVYLQKENIIDESGMPKERFSAEFPKEGPSILRIQQVVRGDSAAYFCASSPGPNYGDTFGSGTRLTVV.

The V gene is TRBV2, the J gene TRBJ2-7; D call uncertain. V was shortened by 4 bases and J by 2 bases, with 9 bases between the two germline ends. Germline CDR1 is SNHLY and CDR2 is FYNNEI. CDR3 size: 13 residues. The CDR3 is CASSVLTTYEQYF. For the CDR3, the DNA is TGTGCCAGCAGTGTTTTGACAACCTACGAGCAGTACTTC. The full variable domain, its missing parts supplied by reference TRBV2 and TRBJ2-7, is EPEVTQTPSHQVTQMGQEVILRCVPISNHLYFYWYRQILGQKVEFLVSFYNNEISEKSEIFDDQFSVERPDGSNFTLKIRSTKLEDSAMYFCASSVLTTYEQYFGPGTRLTVT.

This clonotype occurred once. A junction end diverges from the germline sequence, so it may reflect a read error. The rearrangement links TRBV5-1 to TRBJ2-3; 7 nucleotides line up with TRBD1. The CDR3 totals 14 residues. Germline CDR1 SGHRS, CDR2 YFSETQ. CDR3 in amino acids: CTSRRTGSTDTQYF. Here the CDR3 DNA reads TGCACCAGCAGGCGGACAGGAAGCACAGATACGCAGTATTTT.

The chain combines TRBV3-1 with TRBJ2-5, with 8 bases that match TRBD2. The germline CDR1 and CDR2 sequences are LGHDT and YNNKEL (reference sequence). The V gene end was trimmed by 3 bases and the J gene end by 3 bases; junction bases not matched to a gene: 6. The CDR3 runs to 15 residues. The CDR3 protein is CASSQTGTSKETQYF. The CDR3 DNA sequence: TGTGCCAGCAGCCAGACCGGGACTAGTAAAGAGACCCAGTACTTC.

J is TRBJ1-2 and V is TRBV24-1; 9 bases agree with TRBD1. V lost 2 bases and J lost 4; bases outside the gene matches: 7. The CDR3 runs 16 residues. Per germline, CDR1 KGHDR and CDR2 SFDVKD. The CDR3 sequence: CATSDSTGGWGYGYTF. The CDR3 DNA sequence: TGTGCCACCAGTGATTCCACAGGGGGCTGGGGCTATGGCTACACCTTC.

This clonotype has only one observation. An end of the junction does not agree with germline; a read error may underlie this. This chain uses TRBV20-1 with TRBJ2-1; D unclear. Germline V gives CDR1 DFQATT, CDR2 SNEGSKA (reference sequence). The CDR3 sequence is 14 residues long. CDR3 in amino acids: CSVRSPSSYNEQFF. CDR3 in DNA: TGCAGTGTTAGAAGCCCAAGCTCCTACAATGAGCAGTTCTTC.

V usage is TRBV3-1 and J usage is TRBJ2-2; 7 bases agree with TRBD1. The germline CDR1 and CDR2 sequences are LGHDT and YNNKEL (reference sequence). The CDR3 covers 15 residues. J gave up 4 bases and V 4 bases, and 6 bases lay outside the gene matches. CDR3 sequence: CASSRSGQTTGELFF. The CDR3 bases are TGTGCCAGCAGCCGATCGGGACAGACCACCGGGGAGCTGTTTTTT.

V and J are TRBV12-3 or TRBV12-4 and TRBJ1-2; D uncertain. V dropped 4 bases and J dropped 6 bases, with 12 bases sitting between them. CDR3 size: 13 residues. The CDR3 loop reads CASSSMTDHGYTF. CDR3 in DNA: TGTGCCAGCAGTTCCATGACGGATCATGGCTACACCTTC.

This chain uses TRBV5-1 with TRBJ2-2; D not resolved. The CDR3 runs 15 residues. Deletions cut 0 bases from V and 1 base from J, with 7 bases between. Germline-derived CDR1 and CDR2 are SGHRS and YFSETQ. The CDR3 reads CASSLVPQNTGELFF. CDR3 DNA: TGCGCCAGCAGCTTGGTACCACAGAACACCGGGGAGCTGTTTTTT.

Ten or more counts support this clonotype. The rearrangement joins TRBV27 to TRBJ2-3; TRBD2 is a possible D gene (5 bases). The CDR3 contains 14 residues. Deletions cut 11 bases from V and 3 bases from J, with 18 bases between. The germline V gene has CDR1 MNHEY and CDR2 SMNVEV (reference sequence). CDR3: CASSSQSGTDTQYF. The CDR3 bases are TGTGCCTCATCGTCTCAGTCGGGGACAGATACGCAGTATTTT.

This clonotype was seen ten or more times. Being one base from a much bigger clone, this may be a read error. The chain joins TRBV5-1 to TRBJ2-1, with D possibly matching TRBD1 (5 bases). The germline V gene encodes CDR1 SGHRS and CDR2 YFSETQ. The CDR3 runs 15 residues. The V end was cut by 1 base, the J end by 7 bases, with 15 bases between. CDR3: CASSLIVGPDNEQFF. The CDR3 region has the DNA TGCGCCAGCAGCTTGATAGTGGGGCCGGATAATGAGCAGTTCTTC.

This clonotype was detected a few times. The chain uses TRBV4-1 and TRBJ2-7; D unclear. Looked up from germline, CDR1 is MGHRA and CDR2 is YSYEKL. V lost 1 base and J lost 2, with 6 bases in between. The CDR3 contains 13 residues. CDR3 sequence reads: CASSQGDPYEQYF. CDR3 DNA sequence: TGCGCCAGCAGCCAAGGTGACCCCTACGAGCAGTACTTC.

V gene TRBV20-1 combines with J gene TRBJ1-2; D uncertain. The V end was cut by 3 bases, the J end by 0 bases, with 20 bases between. Looked up from germline, CDR1 is DFQATT and CDR2 is SNEGSKA (reference sequence). The CDR3 covers 17 residues. DNA for the CDR3: TGCAGTGCTAGTTTTAGAGGTTCCCCAATTTCTAACTATGGCTACACCTTC. Translating gives CSASFRGSPISNYGYTF.

This clonotype is a singleton in its sample. The junction departs from germline at one end; a sequencing error may be responsible. This chain uses TRBV18 with TRBJ1-2, with TRBD1 matching over 7 bases. This CDR3 has 16 amino acids. Looked up from germline, CDR1 is KGHSH and CDR2 is LQKENI. Here the CDR3 DNA reads TGTGCCAGCTCACCACCGGCAGGGGGTACTGGCTATGGCCACACCTTC. Its protein is CASSPPAGGTGYGHTF.

This clonotype was counted many times. The chain combines TRBV29-1 with TRBJ1-2; tentative D call: TRBD1 (5 bases). V was pared by 4 bases and J by 5 bases, with 11 bases between. The germline gives CDR1 SQVTM, CDR2 ANQGSEA. The CDR3 loop spans 12 amino acids. DNA of the CDR3: TGCAGCGTTGCCCTAGAGGGGTATGGCTACACCTTC. This sequence encodes CSVALEGYGYTF. The full variable domain, rest sourced from reference TRBV29-1 and TRBJ1-2, is SAVISQKPSRDICQRGTSLTIQCQVDSQVTMMFWYRQQPGQSLTLIATANQGSEATYESGFVIDKFPISRPNLTFSTLTVSNMSPEDSSIYLCSVALEGYGYTFGSGTRLTVV.

This clonotype was detected only a few times. This chain joins TRBV12-3 or TRBV12-4 and TRBJ2-1; 7 bases agree with TRBD2. Trimming cost V 7 bases and J 1 base; bases outside gene matches: 4. The CDR3 extends over 14 amino acids. Here the CDR3 reads CASIQGGSYNEQFF. The CDR3 nucleotides read TGTGCCAGCATCCAGGGAGGGTCCTACAATGAGCAGTTCTTC.